Described below is a single TCR beta chain sequence and its context. As yet, its antigen is unknown. The sample originates from a study of cytotoxic CD8 clonotypes in ibrutinib-treated CLL. Study summary: In all, under twelve patients were relapsed/refractory, under 16 were treatment-naive and about 18 were IGHV unmutated. Sample averages reached 260,000 or so productive templates and roughly 96,000 productive rearrangements. General observations from the study: The clonality went up when patients responded to ibrutinib and dropped back toward baseline at progression.

V was cut by 0 bases and J by 5 bases, with 14 bases left in between. Germline CDR1 and CDR2: KGHSH and LQKENI. The CDR3 loop spans 16 amino acids. TCR beta libraries used 1.5 to 2 micrograms of DNA from cryopreserved PBMCs. Method: immunoSEQ multiplex PCR; TCRdb's copy keeps in-frame clones and lacks some. The data hold some 200,000 clones, with 70% to 75% observed a single time. This TCR derives from a human donor with chronic lymphocytic leukemia. The sequences come from PBMCs, collected after 12 months of ibrutinib treatment. This rearrangement joins TRBV18 to TRBJ2-1, with D perhaps given as TRBD1 or TRBD2 (5 bases each). CDR3 coding DNA: TGTGCCAGCTCACCACCCCGCCGGGGACCCGACAATGAGCAGTTCTTC. The encoded protein is CASSPPRRGPDNEQFF.